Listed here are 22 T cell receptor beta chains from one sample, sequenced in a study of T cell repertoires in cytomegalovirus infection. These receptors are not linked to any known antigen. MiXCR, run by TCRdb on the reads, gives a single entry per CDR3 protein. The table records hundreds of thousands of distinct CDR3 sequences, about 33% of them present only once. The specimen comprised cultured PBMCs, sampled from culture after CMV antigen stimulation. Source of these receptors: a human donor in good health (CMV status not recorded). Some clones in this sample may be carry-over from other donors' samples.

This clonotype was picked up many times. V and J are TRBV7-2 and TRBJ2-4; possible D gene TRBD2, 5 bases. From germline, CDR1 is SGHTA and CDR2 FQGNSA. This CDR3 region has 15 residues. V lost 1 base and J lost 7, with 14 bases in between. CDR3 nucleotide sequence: TGTGCCAGCAGCTTAGTGCCGGGATCCATGAACATTCAGTACTTC. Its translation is CASSLVPGSMNIQYF.

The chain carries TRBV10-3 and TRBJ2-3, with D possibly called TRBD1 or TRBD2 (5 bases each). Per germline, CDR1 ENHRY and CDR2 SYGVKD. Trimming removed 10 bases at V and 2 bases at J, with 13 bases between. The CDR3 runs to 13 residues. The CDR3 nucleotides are TGTGCCACCGGCCGGGGCGCCACAGATACGCAGTATTTT. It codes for CATGRGATDTQYF.

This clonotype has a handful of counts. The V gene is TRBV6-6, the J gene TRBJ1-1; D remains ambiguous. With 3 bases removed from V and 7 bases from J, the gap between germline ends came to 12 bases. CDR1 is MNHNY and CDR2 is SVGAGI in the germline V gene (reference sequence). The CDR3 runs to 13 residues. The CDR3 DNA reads TGTGCCAGCAGTTATGGGTGGGGAGTTGAAGCTTTCTTT. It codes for CASSYGWGVEAFF.

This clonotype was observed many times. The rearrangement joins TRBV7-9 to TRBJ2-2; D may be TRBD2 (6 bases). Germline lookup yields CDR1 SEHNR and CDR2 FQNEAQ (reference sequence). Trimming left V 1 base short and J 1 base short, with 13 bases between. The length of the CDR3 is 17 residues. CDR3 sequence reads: CASSLGSGTLNTGELFF. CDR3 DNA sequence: TGTGCCAGCAGCTTAGGTTCCGGGACTCTGAACACCGGGGAGCTGTTTTTT.

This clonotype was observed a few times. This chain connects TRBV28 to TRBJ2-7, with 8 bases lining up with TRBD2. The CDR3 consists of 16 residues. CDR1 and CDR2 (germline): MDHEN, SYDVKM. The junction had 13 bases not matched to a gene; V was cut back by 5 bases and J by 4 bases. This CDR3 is CASSLGGVAGLYEQYF. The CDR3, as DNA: TGTGCCAGCAGTCTAGGGGGAGTAGCGGGGCTTTACGAGCAGTACTTC.

The CDR3: CASSYATSGQETQYF. The CDR3 nucleotides read TGTGCCAGCAGTTACGCGACTAGCGGCCAAGAGACCCAGTACTTC. V usage is TRBV6-2 or TRBV6-3 and J usage is TRBJ2-5; 9 bases are a match to TRBD2. Germline CDR1 is MNHEY and CDR2 is SVGEGT. Trimming removed 2 bases from V and 1 base from J; junction bases left unmatched: 2. CDR3 length equals 15 residues.

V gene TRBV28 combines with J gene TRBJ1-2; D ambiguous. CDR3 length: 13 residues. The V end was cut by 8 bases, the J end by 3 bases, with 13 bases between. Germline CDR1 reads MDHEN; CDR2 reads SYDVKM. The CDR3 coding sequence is TGTGCCAGCTGCGTTAGAACTCACTATGGCTACACCTTC. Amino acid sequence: CASCVRTHYGYTF.

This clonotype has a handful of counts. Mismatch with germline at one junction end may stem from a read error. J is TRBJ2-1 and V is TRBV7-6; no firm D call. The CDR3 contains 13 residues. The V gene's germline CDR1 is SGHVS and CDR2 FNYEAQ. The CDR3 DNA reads TGTGCTAGCAGCTTGGTGCTGTACAATGAGCAGTTCTTC. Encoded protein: CASSLVLYNEQFF. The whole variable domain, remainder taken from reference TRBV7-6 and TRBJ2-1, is GAGVSQSPRYKVTKRGQDVALRCDPISGHVSLYWYRQALGQGPEFLTYFNYEAQQDKSGLPNDRFSAERPEGSISTLTIQRTEQRDSAMYRCASSLVLYNEQFFGPGTRLTVL.

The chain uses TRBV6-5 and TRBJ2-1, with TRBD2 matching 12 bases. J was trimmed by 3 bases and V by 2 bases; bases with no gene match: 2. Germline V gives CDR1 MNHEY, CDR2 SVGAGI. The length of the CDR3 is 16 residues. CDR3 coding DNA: TGTGCCAGCAGTTACGCTAGCGGGAGGGGCTACAATGAGCAGTTCTTC. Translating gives CASSYASGRGYNEQFF.

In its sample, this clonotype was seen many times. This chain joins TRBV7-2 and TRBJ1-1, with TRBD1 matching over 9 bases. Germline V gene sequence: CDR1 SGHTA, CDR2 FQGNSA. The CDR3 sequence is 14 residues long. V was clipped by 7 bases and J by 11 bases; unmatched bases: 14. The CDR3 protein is CASTPGQGNFRAFF. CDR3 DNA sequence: TGTGCCAGCACCCCGGGACAGGGCAACTTTAGGGCTTTCTTT.

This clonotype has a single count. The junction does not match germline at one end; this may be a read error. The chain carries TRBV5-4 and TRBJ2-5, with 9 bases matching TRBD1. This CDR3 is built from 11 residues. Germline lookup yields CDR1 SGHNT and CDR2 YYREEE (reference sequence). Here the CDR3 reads CASSQGASVNF. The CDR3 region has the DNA TGTGCCAGCTCACAGGGGGCTAGCGTGAACTTC. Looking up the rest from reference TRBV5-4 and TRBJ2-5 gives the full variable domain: ETGVTQSPTHLIKTRGQQVTLRCSSQSGHNTVSWYQQALGQGPQFIFQYYREEENGRGNFPPRFSGLQFPNYSSELNVNALELDDSALYLCASSQGASVNFGPGTRLLVL.

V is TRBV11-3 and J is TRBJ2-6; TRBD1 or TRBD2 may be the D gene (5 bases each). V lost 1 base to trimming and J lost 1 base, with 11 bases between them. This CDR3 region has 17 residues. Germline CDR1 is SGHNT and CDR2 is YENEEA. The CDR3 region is CASSLGDLGSGANVLTF. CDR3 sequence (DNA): TGTGCCAGCAGCTTAGGGGACCTAGGGTCTGGGGCCAACGTCCTGACTTTC.

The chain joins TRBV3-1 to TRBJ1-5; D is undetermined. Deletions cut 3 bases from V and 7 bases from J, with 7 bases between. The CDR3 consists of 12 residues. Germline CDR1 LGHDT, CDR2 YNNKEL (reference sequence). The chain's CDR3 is CASSHGLQPQHF. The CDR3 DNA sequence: TGTGCCAGCAGCCATGGCCTGCAGCCCCAGCATTTT.

The CDR3 region has the DNA TGTGCCAGCAGCCAAGATCCAGGGTACGGTGAGCAGTTCTTC. Protein sequence: CASSQDPGYGEQFF. The chain recombines TRBV3-1 with TRBJ2-1, with a possible D match to TRBD1 (5 bases). Germline CDR1 is LGHDT and CDR2 is YNNKEL (reference sequence). V was cut by 0 bases and J by 9 bases, with 12 bases left in between. The CDR3 is 14 amino acids.

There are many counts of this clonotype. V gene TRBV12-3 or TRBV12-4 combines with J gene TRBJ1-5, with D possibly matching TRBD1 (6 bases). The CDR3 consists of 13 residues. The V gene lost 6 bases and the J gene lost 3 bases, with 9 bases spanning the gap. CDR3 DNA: TGTGCCAGCAGCGGACAGCACAATCAGCCCCAGCATTTT. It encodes CASSGQHNQPQHF.

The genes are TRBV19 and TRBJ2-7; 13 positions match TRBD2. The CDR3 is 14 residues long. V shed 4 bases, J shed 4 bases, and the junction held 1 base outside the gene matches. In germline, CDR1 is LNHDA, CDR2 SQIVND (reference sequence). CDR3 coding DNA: TGTGCCAGTAGTAGACTAGCGGGGGGATACGAGCAGTACTTC. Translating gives CASSRLAGGYEQYF.

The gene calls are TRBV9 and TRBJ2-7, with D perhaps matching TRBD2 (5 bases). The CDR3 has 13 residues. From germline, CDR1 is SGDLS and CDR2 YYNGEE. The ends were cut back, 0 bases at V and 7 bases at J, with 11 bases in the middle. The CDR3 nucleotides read TGTGCCAGCAGCGTAGGAGGGCCCCGGGAGCAGTACTTC. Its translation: CASSVGGPREQYF.

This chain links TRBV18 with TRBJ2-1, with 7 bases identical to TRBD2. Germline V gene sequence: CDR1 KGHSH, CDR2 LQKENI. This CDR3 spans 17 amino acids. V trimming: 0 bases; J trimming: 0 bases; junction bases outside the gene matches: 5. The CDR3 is CASSPPGGGSSYNEQFF. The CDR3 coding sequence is TGTGCCAGCTCACCACCGGGCGGCGGGAGCTCCTACAATGAGCAGTTCTTC.

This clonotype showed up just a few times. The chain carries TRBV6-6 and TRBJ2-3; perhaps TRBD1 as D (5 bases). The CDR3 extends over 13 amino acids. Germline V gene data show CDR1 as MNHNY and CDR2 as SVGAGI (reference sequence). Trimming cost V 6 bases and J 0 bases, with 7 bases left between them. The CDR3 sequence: CASRDSSTDTQYF. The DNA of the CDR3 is TGTGCCAGCAGAGACAGTAGCACAGATACGCAGTATTTT.

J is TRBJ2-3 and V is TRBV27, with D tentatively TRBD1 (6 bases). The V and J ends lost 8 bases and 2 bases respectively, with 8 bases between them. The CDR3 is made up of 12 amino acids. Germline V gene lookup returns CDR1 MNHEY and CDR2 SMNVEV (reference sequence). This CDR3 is CASRTATDTQYF. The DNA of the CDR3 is TGTGCCAGCCGGACAGCCACAGATACGCAGTATTTT.

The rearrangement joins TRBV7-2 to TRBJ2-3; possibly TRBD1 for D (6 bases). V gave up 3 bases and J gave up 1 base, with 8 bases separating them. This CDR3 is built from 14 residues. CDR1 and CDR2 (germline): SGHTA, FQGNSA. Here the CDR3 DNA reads TGTGCCAGCAGCTTCTGGGGGCGCACAGATACGCAGTATTTT. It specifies CASSFWGRTDTQYF.

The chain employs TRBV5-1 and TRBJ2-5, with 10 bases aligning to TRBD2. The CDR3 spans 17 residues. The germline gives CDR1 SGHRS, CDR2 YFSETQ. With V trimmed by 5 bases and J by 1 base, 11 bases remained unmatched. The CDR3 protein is CASSSGLARGVQETQYF. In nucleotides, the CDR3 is TGCGCCAGCAGTTCGGGACTAGCGCGTGGGGTCCAAGAGACCCAGTACTTC.